This T cell receptor (beta chain) was captured by sequencing in a study of neurological immune-mediated disorders (dated by TCRdb to the late 2010s). Concerning the study at large: Among the roughly 34 multiple sclerosis patients, relapsing-remitting MS was present in around 31 and secondary progressive MS was present in 3. Peripheral blood TCR-beta repertoires from HTLV-I-associated myelopathy (HAM/TSP) patients, multiple sclerosis patients and healthy controls were compared by UMI-based sequencing. Of the 70 or so subjects in the cohort, about 14 were HAM/TSP patients, roughly 34 were multiple sclerosis patients, and about 20 were healthy controls. The 95 to 120 TCR-beta libraries covered PBMC samples along with longitudinal samples, technical triplicates, and paired sorted CD4+ and CD8+ T-cell subsets.

cDNA was synthesized by template-switch 5'RACE using a primer carrying a 10-nucleotide random unique molecular identifier by which each TCR transcript was tagged. Over 180 million TCR-beta sequences, covering 15-18 subjects, were produced in each sequencing run. The RNeasy kit was used for extraction of total RNA. TCR-beta VDJ regions were amplified with primers for the TCR constant region and the 5'RACE anchor, using the KAPA Real-time Library Amplification kit. Sample indexes and Illumina adaptors were added in a first PCR, after which library yield was increased in a second PCR. The roughly 650 bp TCR product was size-selected on a 2% E-gel SizeSelection system after Ampure bead purification. Before pooling, library quality was assessed on a Bioanalyzer, concentration was determined with Qubit, and library quantification was performed with the Kapa Library Quantification kit. An Illumina HiSeq 2500 was used to sequence the libraries paired-end at 2 x 150 bp. To increase sequence diversity, about 24-32% phiX was spiked into each library pool. In the original analysis: The UMI-based MiGEC pipeline processed quality-filtered reads and removed over 80% of raw TCR sequences during error correction. IMGT germline references were used for alignment of VDJ genes, and clonotypes were defined by a unique CDR3 amino acid sequence together with V-J genes. Clonal expansion, Shannon diversity and CDR3 relatedness were evaluated with VDJtools (CalcPairwiseDistances, ClusterSamples), while phylogenetic trees were built in CLCbio workbench. A clone was classed as expanded if it had 8 or more unique UMIs, a cutoff based on coefficient-of-variation modelling across technical triplicates. TCRdb passed the public sequencing reads through fastp at Q25 and MiXCR, retaining productive beta sequences. Rows with one shared CDR3 protein collapse into an entry with the most common genes and DNA. The V and J calls come from TCRdb's annotation, not from the publication. Here the sample has 66,000 or so distinct CDR3 sequences; less than 5.5% occur a single time. The top ten clones comprise about 2.7% of the sample.

For the unsorted PBMC libraries, 2 million PBMCs were stored in RNAlater at -80 degrees C until RNA extraction and were used to generate the libraries. The multiple sclerosis patients were enrolled in a US clinical protocol that used magnetic resonance imaging to evaluate disease progression. Peripheral blood was subjected to Ficoll-Hypaque density gradient centrifugation to isolate PBMCs, which were then cryopreserved in liquid nitrogen. This clonotype was seen ten or more times. This clone's antigen is unknown. Per-base qualities were not stored, and no clone one base away is much larger. On the study overall, not on this receptor specifically: No association of the MS cluster with clinical or MRI features was observed, and the need for larger cohorts was stated by the authors. No identical CDR3 amino acid sequences were shared among expanded clones across subjects, suggesting private TCR-beta repertoires in all groups. Repertoires from 18 of 34 MS patients were grouped by phylogenetic analysis into a cluster of related CDR3 sequences, suggesting a possible repertoire-level signature. TCR clonal expansion was highest in HAM/TSP patients and lowest in MS patients, with MS patients falling below even healthy controls.

Counted from cysteine to phenylalanine, this CDR3 has 16 amino acids. Here the CDR3 DNA is all that survives: 48 bases in frame from base 1. V and J are truncated by 1 base and 4 bases respectively, leaving an intervening sequence of 19 bases. CDR1 DFQATT and CDR2 SNEGSKA were looked up in the germline V gene (reference sequence). Sequences were obtained from PBMCs. Recombination joined TRBV20-1 with TRBJ1-2; no D gene call is confident. The clonotype originates from a woman in her 30s with multiple sclerosis. The CDR3 here reads CSARGREGLGFYGYTF. The nucleotide sequence reads TGCAGTGCTAGAGGACGAGAAGGTTTGGGCTTCTATGGCTACACCTTC.